This entry lists 17 T cell receptor beta chains sequenced from one sample in a study of cytomegalovirus exposure and HLA in healthy donors. Primers: 60 Vbeta forward and 13 Jbeta reverse. This table comes from immunoSEQ multiplex PCR, and its TCRdb copy is limited to in-frame clones, with some not included. The data hold some 190,000 clones, with approximately 84% observed a single time. The sequenced sample was PBMCs. The source of these receptors is a female donor in good health and CMV-seronegative.

This sequence joins TRBV19 and TRBJ1-1, with TRBD1 matching 9 bases. CDR3 length: 16 amino acids. V shed 3 bases, J shed 1 base, and the junction held 6 bases outside the gene matches. Germline CDR1 and CDR2: LNHDA and SQIVND (reference sequence). This CDR3 reads CASSILNRGPNTEAFF. The CDR3 DNA is TGTGCCAGTAGTATTCTAAACAGGGGGCCGAACACTGAAGCTTTCTTT.

The chain combines TRBV6-6 with TRBJ2-5; D is unresolved. V was cut by 10 bases and J by 5 bases, with 11 bases left in between. CDR1 is MNHNY, CDR2 SVGAGI, per germline (reference sequence). The CDR3 covers 11 residues. The CDR3 DNA follows: TGTGCCAACGGCCCGCGGGAGACCCAGTACTTC. Translation: CANGPRETQYF.

This chain links TRBV19 with TRBJ1-5; no definite D call. Trimming pared 0 bases from V and 9 bases from J, leaving 15 bases between. CDR1 is LNHDA and CDR2 is SQIVND in the germline V gene (reference sequence). This CDR3 is built from 15 residues. CDR3 DNA: TGTGCCAGTAGTATAGAATTAATGTCGTCGCGGCCCCAGCATTTT. This encodes CASSIELMSSRPQHF. The whole variable domain, filled in from reference TRBV19 and TRBJ1-5, reads DGGITQSPKYLFRKEGQNVTLSCEQNLNHDAMYWYRQDPGQGLRLIYYSQIVNDFQKGDIAEGYSVSREKKESFPLTVTSAQKNPTAFYLCASSIELMSSRPQHFGDGTRLSIL.

The chain carries TRBV6-1 and TRBJ2-5; the D is unclear. With 2 bases removed from V and 5 bases from J, the gap between germline ends came to 6 bases. This CDR3 comprises 12 residues. CDR1 is MNHNS, CDR2 SASEGT, per germline. For the CDR3, the DNA is TGTGCCAGCAGTGAATATGAGGAGACCCAGTACTTC. It specifies CASSEYEETQYF.

V and J are TRBV7-2 and TRBJ2-1, with D possibly being TRBD2 (5 bases). There are 16 residues in the CDR3. The germline V gene encodes CDR1 SGHTA and CDR2 FQGNSA. Between the trimmed V and J ends, which lost 5 bases and 7 bases, there was a span of 21 bases. This CDR3 reads CASSPPGFSPLNEQFF. The CDR3 DNA reads TGTGCCAGCAGCCCGCCGGGATTTTCCCCGCTTAATGAGCAGTTCTTC.

V and J are TRBV10-3 and TRBJ2-1; TRBD2 might be the D (6 bases). Deletions cut 4 bases from V and 4 bases from J, with 17 bases between. Germline assignment: CDR1 ENHRY and CDR2 SYGVKD. CDR3 length: 16 amino acids. CDR3 coding DNA: TGTGCCATCAGTGGGTATCTTTCGGGGACTTACAATGAGCAGTTCTTC. Its protein is CAISGYLSGTYNEQFF.

The chain employs TRBV10-3 and TRBJ2-1; perhaps TRBD2 as D (7 bases). The CDR3 is 15 amino acids. V lost 3 bases, J lost 2 bases, and 11 bases lay in between. Germline V gives CDR1 ENHRY, CDR2 SYGVKD. DNA of the CDR3: TGTGCCATCAGTGATTCCGGGGGGCCCTACAATGAGCAGTTCTTC. Translation gives CAISDSGGPYNEQFF.

As for this clone: This CDR3 is also generated by other DNA sequences in the sample. This chain joins TRBV11-3 and TRBJ2-7; weak D call: TRBD2 (6 bases). V gave up 3 bases and J gave up 2 bases, with 8 bases separating them. This CDR3 contains 13 residues. CDR1 is SGHNT and CDR2 is YENEEA in the germline V gene. The CDR3 loop is CASSFRETYEQYF. CDR3 bases: TGTGCCAGCAGCTTCCGGGAGACCTACGAGCAGTACTTC.

The CDR3 DNA follows: TGTGCCAGCAAAACCGACACCTACGAGCAGTACTTC. Its translation: CASKTDTYEQYF. The chain is built from TRBV2 and TRBJ2-7; D is unresolved. CDR3 size: 12 residues. V lost 7 bases, J lost 2 bases, and 9 bases lay in between. The germline CDR1 and CDR2 sequences are SNHLY and FYNNEI.

The gene calls are TRBV18 and TRBJ2-3, with TRBD2 matching over 10 bases. This CDR3 spans 19 amino acids. V lost 3 bases, J lost 2 bases, and 14 bases stayed unmatched. The germline V gene encodes CDR1 KGHSH and CDR2 LQKENI. The CDR3 spells CASSPRVPSGSSFTDTQYF. Here the CDR3 DNA reads TGTGCCAGCTCACCGAGGGTCCCTAGCGGGAGCTCCTTCACAGATACGCAGTATTTT.

This clone was observed a few times. The chain is built from TRBV20-1 and TRBJ1-1; the match to TRBD1 covers 9 bases. The germline gives CDR1 DFQATT, CDR2 SNEGSKA (reference sequence). The CDR3 is made up of 11 amino acids. The CDR3 DNA reads as TGCGGGACAGGGAAGAACACTGAAGCTTTCTTT. Its translation is CGTGKNTEAFF.

This clone was counted a single time. The chain uses TRBV7-9 and TRBJ2-3; possible D gene TRBD1, 5 bases. The CDR3 is 14 amino acids. The germline V gene encodes CDR1 SEHNR and CDR2 FQNEAQ (reference sequence). Trimming removed 2 bases from V and 2 bases from J, with 8 bases in between. DNA of the CDR3: TGTGCCAGCAGCTTAACAGGACCCACAGATACGCAGTATTTT. Its protein product is CASSLTGPTDTQYF.

This chain connects TRBV29-1 to TRBJ2-7; 11 bases are a match to TRBD2. Per the germline V gene, CDR1 is SQVTM and CDR2 is ANQGSEA. V shed 1 base, J shed 5 bases, and the junction held 10 bases outside the gene matches. The CDR3 extends over 16 amino acids. CDR3: CSVEGGVAGGPHEQYF. The CDR3 DNA follows: TGCAGCGTTGAAGGTGGGGTAGCGGGAGGGCCCCACGAGCAGTACTTC.

The chain couples TRBV7-8 to TRBJ2-3, with a tentative D call TRBD2 (7 bases). The CDR3 runs 14 residues. Germline V gene data show CDR1 as SGHVS and CDR2 as FQNEAQ. Deletions cut 3 bases from V and 4 bases from J, with 11 bases between. CDR3 amino acids: CASSFRGGADTQYF. The CDR3 DNA reads as TGTGCCAGCAGCTTTAGGGGGGGCGCAGATACGCAGTATTTT.

The gene calls are TRBV19 and TRBJ2-5, with TRBD2 identical over 16 bases. The J call is doubtful: the DNA matches TRBJ2-7 better. This CDR3 contains 16 residues. Germline V gene sequence: CDR1 LNHDA, CDR2 SQIVND (reference sequence). The CDR3 spells CATSGTSGRGEREQYF. The CDR3 bases are TGTGCCACCTCCGGGACTAGCGGGAGGGGTGAACGCGAGCAGTACTTC.

V gene TRBV6-6 combines with J gene TRBJ2-1, with D perhaps TRBD2 (6 bases). The V gene's germline CDR1 is MNHNY and CDR2 SVGAGI (reference sequence). Trimming left V 5 bases short and J 7 bases short, with 9 bases between. CDR3 size: 12 residues. In DNA form, the CDR3 reads TGTGCCAGCAGTGTCAGCGGGAATGAGCAGTTCTTC. Protein sequence: CASSVSGNEQFF.

The chain couples TRBV13 to TRBJ2-5, with TRBD2 identical over 9 bases. CDR1 and CDR2 (germline): PRHDT, FYEKMQ (reference sequence). The CDR3 length is 17 residues. Trimming at V came to 1 base and at J to 6 bases, leaving 12 bases not matched to a gene. CDR3 nucleotides: TGTGCCAGCAGCTTAGTGGCGGGGGGGAGGGATTGGAAGACCCAGTACTTC. Translating it yields CASSLVAGGRDWKTQYF.